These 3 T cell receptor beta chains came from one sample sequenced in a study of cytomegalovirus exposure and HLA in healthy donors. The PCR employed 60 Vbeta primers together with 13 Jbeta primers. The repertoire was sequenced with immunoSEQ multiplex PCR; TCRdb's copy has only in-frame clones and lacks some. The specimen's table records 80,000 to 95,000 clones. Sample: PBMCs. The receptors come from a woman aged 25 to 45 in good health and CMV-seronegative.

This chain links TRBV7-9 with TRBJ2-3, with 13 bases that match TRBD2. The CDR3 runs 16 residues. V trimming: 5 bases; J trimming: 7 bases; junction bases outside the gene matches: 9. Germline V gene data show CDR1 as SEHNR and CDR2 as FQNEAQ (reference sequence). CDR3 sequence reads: CASSPRTSGSGNTQYF. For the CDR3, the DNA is TGTGCCAGCAGCCCCAGGACTAGCGGGAGCGGGAATACGCAGTATTTT. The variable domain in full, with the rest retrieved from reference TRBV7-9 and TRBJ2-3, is DTGVSQNPRHKITKRGQNVTFRCDPISEHNRLYWYRQTLGQGPEFLTYFQNEAQLEKSRLLSDRFSAERPKGSFSTLEIQRTEQGDSAMYLCASSPRTSGSGNTQYFGPGTRLTVL.

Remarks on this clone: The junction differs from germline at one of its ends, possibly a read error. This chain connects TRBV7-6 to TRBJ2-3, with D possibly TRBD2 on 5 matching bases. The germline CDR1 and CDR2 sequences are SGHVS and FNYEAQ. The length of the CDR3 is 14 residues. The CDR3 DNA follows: TGTGCCAGCAGCCCCTTGAGCGGCACAGATAAGCAGTATTTT. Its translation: CASSPLSGTDKQYF.

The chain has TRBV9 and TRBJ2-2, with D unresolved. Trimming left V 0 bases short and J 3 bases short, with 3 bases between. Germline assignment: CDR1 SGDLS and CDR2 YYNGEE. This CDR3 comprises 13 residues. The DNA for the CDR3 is TGTGCCAGCAGCGTAGACTACACCGGGGAGCTGTTTTTT. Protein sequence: CASSVDYTGELFF.